The 17 T cell receptor beta chains listed next were all sequenced from one sample in a study of siplizumab effects on memory and regulatory T cells (dated by TCRdb to between 2018 and 2021). Receptors were amplified or captured by the immunoSEQ multiplex PCR assay. TCRdb retrieved this table from immuneACCESS and kept in-frame rearrangements only. Not all clones are present; in checked studies, unresolved V genes account for under half, and no reason is known for the remainder. The sample contains more than 90,000 clones, roughly 94% of them found a single time. The ten largest clonotypes hold approximately 1.2% of the sample. The sequencing input was non-Treg CD4+ T cells sorted from blood. The cell subset or site label on this specimen signifies: FACS-sorted unstimulated CD4+ non-regulatory T cells. The receptors were sampled from a human donor in good health.

The chain combines TRBV28 with TRBJ2-2; 8 bases fit TRBD1. Germline V gene lookup returns CDR1 MDHEN and CDR2 SYDVKM. V shed 3 bases and J 2 bases; nucleotides not matched to a gene: 5. This CDR3 has 16 amino acids. The CDR3 spells CASSFRTGINTGELFF. CDR3 nucleotides: TGTGCCAGCAGTTTTCGGACAGGGATTAACACCGGGGAGCTGTTTTTT.

V and J are TRBV4-1 and TRBJ1-2; D is possibly TRBD1 (5 bases). V lost 0 bases to trimming and J lost 4 bases, with 9 bases between them. The CDR3 loop spans 14 amino acids. Looked up from germline, CDR1 is MGHRA and CDR2 is YSYEKL. DNA of the CDR3: TGCGCCAGCAGCCAAGATCCGGGGACCTATGGCTACACCTTC. Its protein product is CASSQDPGTYGYTF.

V usage is TRBV18 and J usage is TRBJ2-5; D is possibly TRBD2 (5 bases). In germline, CDR1 is KGHSH, CDR2 LQKENI. The V gene lost 4 bases and the J gene lost 5 bases, with 11 bases spanning the gap. This CDR3 contains 13 residues. CDR3 DNA sequence: TGTGCCAGCTCACGAGGGCTCGGGGAGACCCAGTACTTC. This codes for CASSRGLGETQYF.

The rearrangement joins TRBV5-1 to TRBJ1-5; TRBD1 might be the D (5 bases). Germline V gene lookup returns CDR1 SGHRS and CDR2 YFSETQ. The CDR3 contains 22 residues. Trimming pared 0 bases from V and 0 bases from J, leaving 28 bases between. CDR3 DNA: TGCGCCAGCAGCTTGGCCTCCGTAAGCAGACAGATGGGCGACTATAGCAATCAGCCCCAGCATTTT. Translating gives CASSLASVSRQMGDYSNQPQHF.

The chain joins TRBV2 to TRBJ2-1; D perhaps matches TRBD2 (6 bases). V lost 6 bases to trimming and J lost 5 bases, with 11 bases between them. Per germline, CDR1 SNHLY and CDR2 FYNNEI. The CDR3 is 13 residues long. CDR3 amino acids: CASRRDPNNEQFF. Written as DNA, the CDR3 is TGTGCCAGCAGGCGGGACCCTAACAATGAGCAGTTCTTC. Full variable domain (outside the CDR3, taken from reference TRBV2 and TRBJ2-1): EPEVTQTPSHQVTQMGQEVILRCVPISNHLYFYWYRQILGQKVEFLVSFYNNEISEKSEIFDDQFSVERPDGSNFTLKIRSTKLEDSAMYFCASRRDPNNEQFFGPGTRLTVL.

The J gene is TRBJ2-1, the V gene TRBV11-3; D is unclear. Germline V gives CDR1 SGHNT, CDR2 YENEEA. CDR3 length equals 13 residues. Trimming took off 5 bases at V and 8 bases at J, with 13 bases between the two ends. The CDR3 coding sequence is TGTGCCAGCAGCCCTGCGCCATGGGATGAGCAGTTCTTC. Encoded protein: CASSPAPWDEQFF.

The chain uses TRBV9 and TRBJ1-2; a possible D gene is TRBD1 (6 bases). V gave up 0 bases and J gave up 7 bases, with 19 bases separating them. This CDR3 spans 16 amino acids. Germline V gene sequence: CDR1 SGDLS, CDR2 YYNGEE. The CDR3 spells CASSVGWGNRDRGYTF. The CDR3 DNA follows: TGTGCCAGCAGCGTAGGATGGGGGAACAGGGACCGTGGCTACACCTTC.

The chain combines TRBV18 with TRBJ1-6; D is unclear. The germline V gene has CDR1 KGHSH and CDR2 LQKENI. The CDR3 is 14 amino acids. V was shortened by 5 bases and J by 7 bases, with 12 bases between the two germline ends. The CDR3 spells CASSELRGNSPLHF. The CDR3 DNA follows: TGTGCCAGCTCAGAACTCAGAGGGAATTCACCCCTCCACTTT.

Of note for this clone: This specimen includes other DNA sequences encoding the same CDR3. The V and J genes are TRBV18 and TRBJ2-7; no firm D call. The V end was cut by 6 bases, the J end by 3 bases, with 15 bases between. Germline values: CDR1 KGHSH, CDR2 LQKENI. CDR3 length: 14 residues. The CDR3, as DNA: TGTGCCAGCTCGCCGCTGGGTAGCAGCTACGAGCAGTACTTC. Amino acids: CASSPLGSSYEQYF.

The rearrangement uses TRBV5-1 and TRBJ2-7; TRBD1 matches at 8 bases. Germline V gene lookup returns CDR1 SGHRS and CDR2 YFSETQ. Trimming removed 4 bases from V and 6 bases from J; junction bases left unmatched: 15. This CDR3 contains 16 residues. The CDR3 region has the DNA TGCGCCAGCAGCCCAAACCCGACAGGGGCATTCCCCGAGCAGTACTTC. Its translation is CASSPNPTGAFPEQYF.

The chain is built from TRBV6-5 and TRBJ2-1; 7 nucleotides line up with TRBD2. CDR1 is MNHEY, CDR2 SVGAGI, per germline. The CDR3 has 15 residues. Unmatched junction bases numbered 4, after V lost 5 bases and J lost 0 bases. The CDR3: CASSRGDISYNEQFF. CDR3 nucleotides: TGTGCCAGCAGTCGGGGGGATATCTCCTACAATGAGCAGTTCTTC.

The chain joins TRBV9 to TRBJ2-1; a weak D match, TRBD2 (6 bases). Germline V CDR1 and CDR2: SGDLS, YYNGEE. The CDR3 runs to 15 residues. The ends were cut back, 2 bases at V and 0 bases at J, with 9 bases in the middle. CDR3 bases: TGTGCCAGCAGCGTCGGGGGAATCTCCTACAATGAGCAGTTCTTC. It is translated as CASSVGGISYNEQFF.

The genes are TRBV9 and TRBJ2-2, with 11 bases that match TRBD1. Germline V gene lookup returns CDR1 SGDLS and CDR2 YYNGEE. The CDR3 sequence is 16 residues long. Trimming cost V 7 bases and J 4 bases; bases outside gene matches: 9. The CDR3 sequence is CASSYGQGASTGELFF. For the CDR3, the DNA is TGTGCCAGCTCTTATGGACAGGGGGCAAGCACCGGGGAGCTGTTTTTT.

V usage is TRBV27 and J usage is TRBJ2-7; D uncertain. CDR1 and CDR2 from the germline V gene are MNHEY and SMNVEV (reference sequence). The CDR3 spans 13 residues. V was shortened by 5 bases and J by 2 bases, with 10 bases between the two germline ends. For the CDR3, the DNA is TGTGCCAGCAGTAGACAACTAACCTACGAGCAGTACTTC. Encoded protein: CASSRQLTYEQYF.

The rearrangement uses TRBV28 and TRBJ2-7; D ambiguous. Germline V gene sequence: CDR1 MDHEN, CDR2 SYDVKM. V lost 3 bases and J 3 bases, leaving 12 bases between the germline ends. The CDR3 runs 14 residues. Here the CDR3 reads CASSLWIQVYEQYF. CDR3 DNA sequence: TGTGCCAGCAGTTTGTGGATCCAGGTCTACGAGCAGTACTTC.

The rearrangement links TRBV7-8 to TRBJ2-3; TRBD2 matches at 11 bases. The CDR3 covers 17 residues. Germline V gene lookup returns CDR1 SGHVS and CDR2 FQNEAQ. J gave up 2 bases and V 5 bases, and 9 bases lay outside the gene matches. CDR3 DNA sequence: TGTGCCAGCAGCGAGGCTAGCGGGAGGAAGAACACAGATACGCAGTATTTT. Its translation: CASSEASGRKNTDTQYF.

V usage is TRBV5-1 and J usage is TRBJ2-1; 9 nucleotides match TRBD1. CDR1 and CDR2 (germline): SGHRS, YFSETQ. The CDR3 is 17 amino acids. J was trimmed by 0 bases and V by 0 bases; bases with no gene match: 4. As DNA, the CDR3 is TGCGCCAGCAGCTTGGACAGGGGGCAGAGCTCCTACAATGAGCAGTTCTTC. This encodes CASSLDRGQSSYNEQFF.